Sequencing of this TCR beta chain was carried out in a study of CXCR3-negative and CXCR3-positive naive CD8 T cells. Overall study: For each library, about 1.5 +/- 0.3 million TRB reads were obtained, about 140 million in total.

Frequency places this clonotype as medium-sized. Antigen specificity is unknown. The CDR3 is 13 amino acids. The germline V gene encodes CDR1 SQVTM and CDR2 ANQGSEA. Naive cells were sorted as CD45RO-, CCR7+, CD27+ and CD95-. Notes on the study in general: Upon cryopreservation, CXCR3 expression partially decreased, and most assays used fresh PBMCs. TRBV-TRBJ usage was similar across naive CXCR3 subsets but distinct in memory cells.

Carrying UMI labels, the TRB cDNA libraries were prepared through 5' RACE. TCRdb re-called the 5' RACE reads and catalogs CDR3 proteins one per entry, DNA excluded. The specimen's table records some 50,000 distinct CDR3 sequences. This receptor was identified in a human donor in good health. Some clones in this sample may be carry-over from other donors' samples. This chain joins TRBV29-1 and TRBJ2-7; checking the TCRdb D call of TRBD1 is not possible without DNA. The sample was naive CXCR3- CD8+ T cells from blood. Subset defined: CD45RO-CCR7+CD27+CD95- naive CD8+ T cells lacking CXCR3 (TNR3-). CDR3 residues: CSVGQEGSYEQYF.